The T cell receptor beta chain under discussion was sequenced for a study of blood T cell repertoires in COVID-19. Germline loops: CDR1 KGHSH, CDR2 LQKENI. V gave up 3 bases and J gave up 4 bases, with 5 bases separating them. The CDR3 sequence is 12 residues long. In the original analysis: Using reference gene primer amplification, nucleated cell counts were estimated. Assay used: immunoSEQ multiplex PCR; TCRdb lists only in-frame clones, some missing. V and J calls and clone size come straight from that table; D and trimming were deduced from the DNA. This table has about 330,000 clones, over 70% appearing once. The study recruited people aged about 18 to 95 years across approximately 24 US areas. Assignments of participants to cohorts depended upon their own reported clinical history. Donors in Cohort 3 counted as recovered after two negative PCRs, clearance, or symptom resolution.

This clonotype originated in a man under 40 who had recovered from COVID-19. The sample was PBMCs or T cells enriched from blood (not recorded which). The V and J genes are TRBV18 and TRBJ2-3, with D hard to call. The CDR3 DNA follows: TGTGCCAGCTCACCTTCAGCAGATACGCAGTATTTT. Protein sequence: CASSPSADTQYF.